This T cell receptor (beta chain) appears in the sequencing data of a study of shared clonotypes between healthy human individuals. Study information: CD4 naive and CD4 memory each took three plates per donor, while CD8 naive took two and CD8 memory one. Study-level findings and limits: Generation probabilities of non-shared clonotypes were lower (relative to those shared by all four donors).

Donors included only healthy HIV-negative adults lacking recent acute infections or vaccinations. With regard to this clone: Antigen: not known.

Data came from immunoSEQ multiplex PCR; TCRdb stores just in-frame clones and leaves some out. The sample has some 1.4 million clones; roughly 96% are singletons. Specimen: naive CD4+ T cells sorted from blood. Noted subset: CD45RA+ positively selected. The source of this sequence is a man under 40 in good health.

The CDR3 protein is CASSLTSVTSYNEQFF. In DNA form, the CDR3 reads TGCGCCAGCAGCTTGACTAGCGTGACGTCTTACAATGAGCAGTTCTTC. The chain links TRBV5-1 to TRBJ2-1, with 7 positions matching TRBD2. CDR3 length: 16 amino acids. Trimming removed 1 base from V and 4 bases from J; junction bases left unmatched: 8. CDR1 and CDR2 from the germline V gene are SGHRS and YFSETQ.